The 14 T cell receptor beta chains listed next were all sequenced from one sample in a study of blood T cell repertoires in COVID-19. The method was immunoSEQ multiplex PCR; TCRdb's version includes in-frame clones alone and lacks a portion of them. The data contain about 390,000 clones, approximately 87% of them singletons. The specimen was PBMCs or T cells enriched from blood (not recorded which). The receptors originated from a woman in her fifties or sixties who had recovered from COVID-19.

The V call is TRBV5-1, the J call TRBJ2-2, with 7 bases matching TRBD2. Germline V gene sequence: CDR1 SGHRS, CDR2 YFSETQ. The CDR3 contains 17 residues. V lost 1 base and J lost 0; bases outside the gene matches: 6. In DNA form, the CDR3 reads TGCGCCAGCAGCTTGTTCAGCAGCGGGGCGAACACCGGGGAGCTGTTTTTT. Protein product: CASSLFSSGANTGELFF.

The gene calls are TRBV24-1 and TRBJ1-5; maybe TRBD1 (5 bases). Deletions cut 0 bases from V and 6 bases from J, with 5 bases between. Looked up from germline, CDR1 is KGHDR and CDR2 is SFDVKD. The CDR3 has 13 amino acids. The CDR3 DNA reads as TGTGCCACCAGTGATTTGCAGGGTCAGCCCCAGCATTTT. Translated: CATSDLQGQPQHF.

The V gene is TRBV7-2, the J gene TRBJ1-2; D possibly corresponds to TRBD1 (5 bases). This CDR3 region has 15 residues. Germline V gene sequence: CDR1 SGHTA, CDR2 FQGNSA. The germline V and J ends were trimmed by 0 bases and 2 bases, with 10 bases remaining between them. Here the CDR3 reads CASSLALSGNYGYTF. The CDR3 DNA follows: TGTGCCAGCAGCTTAGCGCTCTCAGGGAACTATGGCTACACCTTC.

The chain joins TRBV6-5 to TRBJ1-5, with D tentatively TRBD1 (6 bases). The germline V gene encodes CDR1 MNHEY and CDR2 SVGAGI. Trimming took 11 bases from V and 4 from J, leaving 15 bases between them. The CDR3 runs to 13 residues. In nucleotides, the CDR3 is TGTGCCGCGGCAGGGACACCAAATCAGCCCCAGCATTTT. This gives the protein CAAAGTPNQPQHF.

The chain uses TRBV4-1 and TRBJ1-6; D gene ambiguous. Trimming shortened V by 1 base and J by 7 bases, and 5 bases separated the two germline ends. This CDR3 comprises 13 residues. Germline CDR1 and CDR2: MGHRA and YSYEKL. Here the CDR3 DNA reads TGCGCCAGCAGCCAAGTCCTCAATTCACCCCTCCACTTT. Encoded protein: CASSQVLNSPLHF.

The chain uses TRBV10-3 and TRBJ1-5; perhaps TRBD1 as D (5 bases). CDR3 size: 14 residues. Germline CDR1 is ENHRY and CDR2 is SYGVKD. V was shortened by 1 base and J by 6 bases, with 10 bases between the two germline ends. CDR3 sequence (DNA): TGTGCCATCAGTGAGTACGGGACTTTTCAGCCCCAGCATTTT. Its protein is CAISEYGTFQPQHF.

V gene TRBV6-1 combines with J gene TRBJ1-1, with unresolved D. Deletions cut 1 base from V and 5 bases from J, with 11 bases between. Germline lookup yields CDR1 MNHNS and CDR2 SASEGT. This CDR3 is 14 amino acids long. The CDR3 loop reads CASSEGAAGTEAFF. CDR3 sequence (DNA): TGTGCCAGCAGTGAAGGGGCCGCGGGGACTGAAGCTTTCTTT.

The rearrangement joins TRBV12-3 or TRBV12-4 to TRBJ1-2, with D maybe TRBD1 (5 bases). The length of the CDR3 is 13 residues. Trimming cost V 4 bases and J 2 bases, with 8 bases left between them. The CDR3 DNA reads as TGTGCCAGCAGTTCGTCAGGGAACTATGGCTACACCTTC. Its translation is CASSSSGNYGYTF.

This chain uses TRBV10-3 with TRBJ1-2, with 10 bases that match TRBD1. V lost 6 bases and J lost 4; bases outside the gene matches: 11. This CDR3 spans 16 amino acids. Germline assignment: CDR1 ENHRY and CDR2 SYGVKD. The chain's CDR3 is CAISGQGVTSGYGYTF. DNA for the CDR3: TGTGCCATCAGCGGACAGGGGGTAACTTCTGGCTATGGCTACACCTTC.

This clone appeared once. The chain links TRBV7-9 to TRBJ1-3; no reliable D call. Germline V CDR1 and CDR2: SEHNR, FQNEAQ (reference sequence). The CDR3 is 14 residues long. V was pared by 2 bases and J by 2 bases, with 7 bases between. The CDR3 reads CASSLSVTGNTIYF. CDR3 sequence (DNA): TGTGCCAGCAGCTTAAGCGTTACTGGAAACACCATATATTTT.

The V gene is TRBV7-2, the J gene TRBJ1-2; the match to TRBD1 covers 7 bases. The V segment lost 3 bases and the J segment 6 bases; nucleotides outside the gene matches: 1. The CDR3 covers 12 residues. Germline lookup yields CDR1 SGHTA and CDR2 FQGNSA. CDR3 nucleotides: TGTGCCAGCAGCTTTGGACAGGATGGCTACACCTTC. Its protein product is CASSFGQDGYTF.

The chain links TRBV28 to TRBJ2-2; 10 positions match TRBD1. With V trimmed by 6 bases and J by 1 base, 11 bases remained unmatched. The CDR3 is 18 amino acids. Germline V lookup: CDR1 MDHEN, CDR2 SYDVKM. The DNA for the CDR3 is TGTGCCAGCAGGGGGGACAGGGGTTCGATCGTGAACACCGGGGAGCTGTTTTTT. It yields the protein CASRGDRGSIVNTGELFF.

Only one count was recorded for this clone. The rearrangement joins TRBV6-5 to TRBJ1-2; no firm D call. Trimming left V 6 bases short and J 3 bases short, with 5 bases between. The germline V gene has CDR1 MNHEY and CDR2 SVGAGI. The CDR3 is made up of 11 amino acids. CDR3 sequence reads: CASRRDYGYTF. The DNA of the CDR3 is TGTGCCAGCAGAAGAGACTATGGCTACACCTTC.

Notes on this clone: At the DNA level, this CDR3 is encoded by other sequences in the same sample as well. The V call is TRBV5-1, the J call TRBJ2-5, with 13 bases identical to TRBD2. CDR1 and CDR2 from the germline V gene are SGHRS and YFSETQ. The ends lost 0 bases at V and 2 bases at J; junction bases unmatched: 1. The CDR3 runs 16 residues. CDR3 loop: CASSLELAGGQETQYF. CDR3 bases: TGCGCCAGCAGCTTGGAACTAGCGGGGGGGCAAGAGACCCAGTACTTC.